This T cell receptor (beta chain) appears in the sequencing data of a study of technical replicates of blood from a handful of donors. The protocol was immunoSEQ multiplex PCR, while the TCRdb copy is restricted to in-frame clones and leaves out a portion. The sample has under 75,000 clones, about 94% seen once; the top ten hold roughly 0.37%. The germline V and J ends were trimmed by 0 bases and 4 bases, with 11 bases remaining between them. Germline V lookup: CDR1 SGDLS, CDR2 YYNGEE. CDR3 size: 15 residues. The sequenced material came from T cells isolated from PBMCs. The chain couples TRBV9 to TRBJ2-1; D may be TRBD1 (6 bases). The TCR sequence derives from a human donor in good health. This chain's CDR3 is CASSVGGTLYNEQFF. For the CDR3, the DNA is TGTGCCAGCAGCGTAGGTGGGACACTTTACAATGAGCAGTTCTTC.